This T cell receptor (beta chain) was sequenced in a study of cytomegalovirus exposure and HLA in healthy donors. Points from the study as a whole: Another analysis was done later, and it associated approximately 17,000 TCR beta sequences with HLA alleles at 0.05 false discovery rate.

Notes on this clone: No antigen is known for it.

Germline V gene data show CDR1 as KGHSH and CDR2 as LQKENI. Trimming shortened V by 3 bases and J by 0 bases, and 9 bases separated the two germline ends. This CDR3 comprises 15 residues. PCR employed 60 Vbeta and 13 Jbeta primers. Only in-frame clones appear in the TCRdb table, and some are missing; sequencing was by immunoSEQ multiplex PCR. The table includes approximately 150,000 clones, under 90% detected once. This receptor was identified in a boy under 10 years old in good health and CMV-seronegative. The chain carries TRBV18 and TRBJ1-3; maybe TRBD1 (6 bases). The sample was PBMCs. The CDR3 spells CASSPDRNSGNTIYF. The CDR3 DNA reads TGTGCCAGCTCACCTGACAGGAACTCTGGAAACACCATATATTTT.